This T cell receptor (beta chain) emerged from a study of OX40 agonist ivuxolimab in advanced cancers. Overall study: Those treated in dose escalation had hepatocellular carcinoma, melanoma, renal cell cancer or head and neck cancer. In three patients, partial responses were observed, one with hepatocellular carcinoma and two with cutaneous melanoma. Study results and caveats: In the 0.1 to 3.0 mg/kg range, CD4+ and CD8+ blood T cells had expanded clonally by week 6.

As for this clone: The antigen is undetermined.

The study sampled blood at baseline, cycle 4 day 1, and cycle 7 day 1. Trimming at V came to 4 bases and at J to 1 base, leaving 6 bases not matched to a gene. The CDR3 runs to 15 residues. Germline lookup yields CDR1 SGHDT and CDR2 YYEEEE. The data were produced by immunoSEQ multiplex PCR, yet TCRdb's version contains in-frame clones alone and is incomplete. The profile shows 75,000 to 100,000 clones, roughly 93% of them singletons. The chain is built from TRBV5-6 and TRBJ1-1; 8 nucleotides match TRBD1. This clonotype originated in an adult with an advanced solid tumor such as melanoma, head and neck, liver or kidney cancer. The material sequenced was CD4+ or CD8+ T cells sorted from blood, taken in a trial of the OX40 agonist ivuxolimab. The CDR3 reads CASSQWTGKNTEAFF. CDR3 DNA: TGTGCCAGCAGCCAGTGGACAGGGAAGAACACTGAAGCTTTCTTT. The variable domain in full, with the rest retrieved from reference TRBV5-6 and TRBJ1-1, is DAGVTQSPTHLIKTRGQQVTLRCSPKSGHDTVSWYQQALGQGPQFIFQYYEEEERQRGNFPDRFSGHQFPNYSSELNVNALLLGDSALYLCASSQWTGKNTEAFFGQGTRLTVV.